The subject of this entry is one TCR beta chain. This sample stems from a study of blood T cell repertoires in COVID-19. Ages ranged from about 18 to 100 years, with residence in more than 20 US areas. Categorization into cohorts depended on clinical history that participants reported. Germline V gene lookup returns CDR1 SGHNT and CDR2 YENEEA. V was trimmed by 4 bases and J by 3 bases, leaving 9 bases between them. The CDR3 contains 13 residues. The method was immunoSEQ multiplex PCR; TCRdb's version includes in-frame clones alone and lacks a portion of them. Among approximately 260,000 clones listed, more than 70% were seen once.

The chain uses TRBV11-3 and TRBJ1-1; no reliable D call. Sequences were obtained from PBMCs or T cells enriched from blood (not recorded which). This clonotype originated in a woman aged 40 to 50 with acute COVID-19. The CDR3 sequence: CASSSTRDTEAFF. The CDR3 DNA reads TGTGCCAGCAGCTCCACGAGAGACACTGAAGCTTTCTTT.